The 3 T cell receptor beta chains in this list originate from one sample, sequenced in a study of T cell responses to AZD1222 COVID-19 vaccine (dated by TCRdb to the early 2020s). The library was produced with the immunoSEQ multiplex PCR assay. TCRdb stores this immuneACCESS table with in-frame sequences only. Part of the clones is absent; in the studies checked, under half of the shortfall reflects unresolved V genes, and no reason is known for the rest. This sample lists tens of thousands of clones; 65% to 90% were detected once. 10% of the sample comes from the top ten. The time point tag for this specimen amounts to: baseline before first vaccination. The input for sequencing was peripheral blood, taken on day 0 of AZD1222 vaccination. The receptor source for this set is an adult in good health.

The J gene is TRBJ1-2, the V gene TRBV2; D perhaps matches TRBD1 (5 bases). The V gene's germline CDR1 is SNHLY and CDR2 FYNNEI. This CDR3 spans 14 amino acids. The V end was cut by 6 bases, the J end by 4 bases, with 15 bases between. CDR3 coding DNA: TGTGCCAGCAGGACACTAGGGACGAGCTATGGCTACACCTTC. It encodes CASRTLGTSYGYTF.

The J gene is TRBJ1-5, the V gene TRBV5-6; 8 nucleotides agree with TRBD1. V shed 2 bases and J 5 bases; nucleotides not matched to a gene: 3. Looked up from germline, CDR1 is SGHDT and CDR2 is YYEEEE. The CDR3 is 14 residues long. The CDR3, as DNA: TGTGCCAGCAGCTTACAGGGGGTTGATCAGCCCCAGCATTTT. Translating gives CASSLQGVDQPQHF.

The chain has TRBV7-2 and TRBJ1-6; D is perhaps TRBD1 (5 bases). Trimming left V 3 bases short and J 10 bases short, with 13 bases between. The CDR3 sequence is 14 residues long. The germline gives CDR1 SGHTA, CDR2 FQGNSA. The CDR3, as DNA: TGTGCCAGCAGCTTGGGACTCCCCGGATCACCCCTCCACTTT. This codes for CASSLGLPGSPLHF.